This TCR beta chain was found in a study of blood T cell repertoires in COVID-19 (dated by TCRdb to 2018 to 2021). The study in broad terms: Collaborator samples came from the United States, Italy and Spain and covered acute and convalescent phases of COVID-19. Where HLA class I and class II types were available, the types were taken from metadata supplied by the sample provider, not from assay-based typing. Subjects who had been exposed to COVID-19, were actively infected with it, or had recovered from it provided the deeply sampled blood TCRbeta repertoires that made up the dataset. The material from the prospective study consisted of cDNA or gDNA derived from T cells, B-cell-depleted T cells, or PBMCs. A de-identified subject ID, COVID-19 status, age in years and sex were almost always included in the sample metadata. The samples were drawn from two sources: the first 160 participants of the ongoing ImmuneRACE study, and 950 to 1,500 subjects contributed by 6 global collaborators. A freely available public database, intended as a resource for researchers studying the immune response to SARS-CoV-2, is where the repertoires were released. The paper as a whole reports these results and caveats: How much clinical and demographic metadata was included differed by source and by participant, and the metadata was provided uncurated.

Worth noting for this clone: The clone's antigen remains unknown. The record has no base qualities; no much larger clone is one base away.

Trimming accounts for 4 bases at V and 0 bases at J, while the number of junction bases matched to no gene is 3. CDR1 SGHRS and CDR2 YFSETQ are derived from the germline V gene. The CDR3 goes from the cysteine to the phenylalanine over 16 residues. Of the read, only the CDR3 DNA is kept; its 48 bases are in frame from base 1. Participants in the prospective study were aged roughly 18 to 100 years, lived in more than 20 United States geographic areas, and enrolled through a virtual design. In the prospective study, participants were assigned to cohorts based on the clinical history participants reported in a screening survey and a study questionnaire. ImmuneRACE Cohort 3 recovered participants were defined by two consecutive negative NP/OP PCR tests, healthcare professional clearance, or symptom resolution. Each participant in the prospective study had whole blood, serum and a nasopharyngeal or oropharyngeal swab collected by mobile phlebotomists. Over a roughly 2-month period, participants in the prospective study had the option of providing additional blood draws and questionnaires. Prospective study blood samples were shipped either frozen or at room temperature before DNA extraction.

TCRbeta CDR3 regions were amplified from genomic DNA using the immunoSEQ Assay, a bias-controlled multiplex PCR. For the original study's pipeline: The number of nucleated cells in each sample was estimated by amplification of reference gene primers within the assay. Sequence reads were collapsed and filtered to measure the absolute abundance of every unique TCRbeta CDR3 rearrangement. For each sample, productive Simpson clonality was calculated by taking the square root of Simpson's diversity index across productive rearrangements. TCRdb's version of the immuneACCESS table is confined to in-frame rearrangements and falls short of the full clone set. An unresolved V gene accounts for under half of the shortfall where checked; the remainder is of unknown origin. From that table come the V and J calls and clone size; the DNA was used to work out D and trimming. This sample comprises about 280,000 clones, around nine tenths of them detected only once. The ten top clones hold over 6% of the sample.

The source of this sequence is a woman in her 40s who had recovered from COVID-19. In this chain, TRBV5-1 is recombined with TRBJ2-1; 11 central nucleotides agree with TRBD2. Sequenced sample: PBMCs or T cells enriched from blood (not recorded which). CDR3 sequence: CASSTTSGSSYNEQFF. The DNA sequence is given as TGCGCCAGCAGCACAACTAGCGGGAGCTCCTACAATGAGCAGTTCTTC.